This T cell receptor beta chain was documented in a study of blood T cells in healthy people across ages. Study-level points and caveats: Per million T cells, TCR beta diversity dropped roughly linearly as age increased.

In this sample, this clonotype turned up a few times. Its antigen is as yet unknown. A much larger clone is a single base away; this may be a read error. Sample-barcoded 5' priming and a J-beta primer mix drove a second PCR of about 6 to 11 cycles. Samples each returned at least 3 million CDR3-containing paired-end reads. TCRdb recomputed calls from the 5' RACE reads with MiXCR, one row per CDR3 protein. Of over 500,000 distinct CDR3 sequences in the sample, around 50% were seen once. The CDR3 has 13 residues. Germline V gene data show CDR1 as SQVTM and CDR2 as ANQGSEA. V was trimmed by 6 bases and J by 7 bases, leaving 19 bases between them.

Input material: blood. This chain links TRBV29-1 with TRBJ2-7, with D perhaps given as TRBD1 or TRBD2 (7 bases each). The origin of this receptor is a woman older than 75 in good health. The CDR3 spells CSVGGDSYNEQYF. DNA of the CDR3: TGCAGCGTGGGGGGGGACAGCTACAATGAGCAGTACTTC.